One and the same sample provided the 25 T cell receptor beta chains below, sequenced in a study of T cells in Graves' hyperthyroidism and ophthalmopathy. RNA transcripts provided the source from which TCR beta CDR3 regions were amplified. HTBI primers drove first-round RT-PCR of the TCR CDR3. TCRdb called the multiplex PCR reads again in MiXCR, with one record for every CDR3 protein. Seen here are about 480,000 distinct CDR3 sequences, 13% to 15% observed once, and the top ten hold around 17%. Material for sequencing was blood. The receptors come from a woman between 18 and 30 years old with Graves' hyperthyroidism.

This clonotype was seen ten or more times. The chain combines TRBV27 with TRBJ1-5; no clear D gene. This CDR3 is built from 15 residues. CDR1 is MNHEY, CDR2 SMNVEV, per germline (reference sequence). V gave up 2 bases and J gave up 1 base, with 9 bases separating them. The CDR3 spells CASSLHGVSNQPQHF. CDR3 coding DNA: TGTGCCAGCAGTTTACATGGGGTCAGCAATCAGCCCCAGCATTTT.

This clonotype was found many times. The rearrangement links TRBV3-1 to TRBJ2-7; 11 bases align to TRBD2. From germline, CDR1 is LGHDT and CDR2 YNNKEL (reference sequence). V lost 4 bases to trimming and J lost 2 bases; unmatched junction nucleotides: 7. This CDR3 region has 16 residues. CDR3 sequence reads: CASSPDISGRAYEQYF. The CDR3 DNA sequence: TGTGCCAGCAGCCCGGACATTAGCGGGAGGGCCTACGAGCAGTACTTC.

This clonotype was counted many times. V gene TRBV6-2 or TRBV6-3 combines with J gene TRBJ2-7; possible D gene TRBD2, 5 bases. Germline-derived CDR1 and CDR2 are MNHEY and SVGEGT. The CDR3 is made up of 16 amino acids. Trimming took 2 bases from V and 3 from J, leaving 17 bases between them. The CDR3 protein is CASSYRHSGEVYEQYV. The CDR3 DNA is TGTGCCAGCAGTTACCGTCATTCCGGGGAAGTCTACGAGCAGTACGTC.

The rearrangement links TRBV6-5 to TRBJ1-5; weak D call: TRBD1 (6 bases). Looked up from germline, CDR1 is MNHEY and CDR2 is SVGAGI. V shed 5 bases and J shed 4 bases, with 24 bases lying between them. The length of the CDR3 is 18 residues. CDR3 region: CASSHMLTGTHSNQPQHF. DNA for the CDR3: TGTGCCAGCAGTCACATGTTGACCGGGACACATTCTAATCAGCCCCAGCATTTT.

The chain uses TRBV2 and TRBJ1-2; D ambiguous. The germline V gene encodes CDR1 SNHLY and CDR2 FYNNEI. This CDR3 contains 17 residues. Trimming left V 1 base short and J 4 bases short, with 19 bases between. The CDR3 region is CASSEGPVGTRAYGYTF. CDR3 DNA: TGTGCCAGCAGTGAAGGGCCAGTTGGAACGAGGGCCTATGGCTACACCTTC.

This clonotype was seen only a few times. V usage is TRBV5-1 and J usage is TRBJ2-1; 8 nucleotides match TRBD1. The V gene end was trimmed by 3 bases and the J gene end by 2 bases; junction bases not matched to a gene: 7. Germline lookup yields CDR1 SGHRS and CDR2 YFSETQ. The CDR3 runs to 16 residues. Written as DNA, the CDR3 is TGCGCCAGCAGCTCACAGGGGGACCTTACCTACAATGAGCAGTTCTTC. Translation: CASSSQGDLTYNEQFF.

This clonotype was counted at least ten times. The chain's CDR3 is CASSYSISRAGLTEAFF. As DNA, the CDR3 is TGTGCCAGCAGTTACTCGATATCCAGGGCAGGACTCACTGAAGCTTTCTTT. This chain connects TRBV6-2 or TRBV6-3 to TRBJ1-1; weak D call: TRBD1 (5 bases). The germline V gene has CDR1 MNHEY and CDR2 SVGEGT. V lost 0 bases and J 4 bases, leaving 18 bases between the germline ends. The CDR3 loop spans 17 amino acids.

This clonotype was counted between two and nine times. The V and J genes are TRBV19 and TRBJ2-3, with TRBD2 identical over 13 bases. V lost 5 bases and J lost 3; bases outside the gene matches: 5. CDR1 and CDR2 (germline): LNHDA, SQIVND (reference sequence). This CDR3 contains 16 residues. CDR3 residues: CASSVGTSGTTDTQYF. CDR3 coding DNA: TGTGCCAGTAGTGTCGGGACTAGCGGGACAACAGATACGCAGTATTTT.

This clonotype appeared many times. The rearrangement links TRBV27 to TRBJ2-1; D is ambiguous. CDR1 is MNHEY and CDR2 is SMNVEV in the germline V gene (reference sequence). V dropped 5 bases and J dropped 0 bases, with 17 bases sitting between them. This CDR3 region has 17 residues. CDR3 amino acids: CASSLHLRRSSYNEQFF. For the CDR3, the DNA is TGTGCCAGCAGTCTGCACCTGCGGAGAAGCTCCTACAATGAGCAGTTCTTC.

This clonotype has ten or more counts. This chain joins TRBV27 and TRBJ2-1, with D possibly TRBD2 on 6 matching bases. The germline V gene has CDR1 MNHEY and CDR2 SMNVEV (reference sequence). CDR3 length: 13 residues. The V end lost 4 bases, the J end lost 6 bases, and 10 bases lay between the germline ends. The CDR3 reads CASSWAGPNEQFF. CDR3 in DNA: TGTGCCAGCAGTTGGGCGGGACCCAATGAGCAGTTCTTC.

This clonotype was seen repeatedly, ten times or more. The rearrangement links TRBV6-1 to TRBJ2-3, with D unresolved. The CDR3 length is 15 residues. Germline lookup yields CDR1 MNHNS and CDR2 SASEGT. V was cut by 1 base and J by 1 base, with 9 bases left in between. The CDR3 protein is CASSEDQYRTDTQYF. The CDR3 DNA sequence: TGTGCCAGCAGTGAAGACCAGTACCGCACAGATACGCAGTATTTT.

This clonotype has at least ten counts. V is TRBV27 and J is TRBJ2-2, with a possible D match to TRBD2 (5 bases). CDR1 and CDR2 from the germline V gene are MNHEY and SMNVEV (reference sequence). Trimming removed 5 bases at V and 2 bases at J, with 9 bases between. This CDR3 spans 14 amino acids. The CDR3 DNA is TGTGCCAGCAGTACCCGGACTAACACCGGGGAGCTGTTTTTT. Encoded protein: CASSTRTNTGELFF.

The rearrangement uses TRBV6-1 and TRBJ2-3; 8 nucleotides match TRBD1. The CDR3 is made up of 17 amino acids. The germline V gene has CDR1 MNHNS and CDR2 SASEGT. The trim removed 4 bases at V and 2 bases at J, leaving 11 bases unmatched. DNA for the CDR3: TGTGCCAGCAGTGTTTGGACAGGGAGGTCCTACACAGATACGCAGTATTTT. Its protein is CASSVWTGRSYTDTQYF.

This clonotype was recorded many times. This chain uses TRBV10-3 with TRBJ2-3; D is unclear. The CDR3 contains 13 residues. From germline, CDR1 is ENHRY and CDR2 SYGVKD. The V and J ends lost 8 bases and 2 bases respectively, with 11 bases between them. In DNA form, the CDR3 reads TGTGCCATCGTCGGTCGGCCCACAGATACGCAGTATTTT. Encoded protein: CAIVGRPTDTQYF.

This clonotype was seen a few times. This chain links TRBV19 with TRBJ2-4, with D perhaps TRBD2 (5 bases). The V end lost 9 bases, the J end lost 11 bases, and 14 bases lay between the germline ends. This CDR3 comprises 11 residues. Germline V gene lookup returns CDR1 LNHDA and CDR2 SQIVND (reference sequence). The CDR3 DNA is TGTGCCAGCAGCGGTTGGACTGTTCAGTACTTC. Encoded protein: CASSGWTVQYF.

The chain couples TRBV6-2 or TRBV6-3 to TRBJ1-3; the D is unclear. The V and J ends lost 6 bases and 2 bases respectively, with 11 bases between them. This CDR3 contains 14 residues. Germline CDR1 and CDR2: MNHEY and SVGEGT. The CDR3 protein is CASRPGEAGNTIYF. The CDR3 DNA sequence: TGTGCCAGCAGACCCGGGGAGGCTGGAAACACCATATATTTT.

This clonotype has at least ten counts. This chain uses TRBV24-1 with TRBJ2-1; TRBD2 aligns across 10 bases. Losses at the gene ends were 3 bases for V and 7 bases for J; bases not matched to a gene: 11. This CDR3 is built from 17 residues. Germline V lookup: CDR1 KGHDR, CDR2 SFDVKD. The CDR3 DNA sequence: TGTGCCACCAGTGATCGGGGCGCTAGCGGGAGAGCTAATGAGCAGTTCTTC. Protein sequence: CATSDRGASGRANEQFF.

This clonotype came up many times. CDR3 sequence (DNA): TGTGCCAGCAGCTTAGAGGGGACTAGCAAGGTGAATGAGCAGTTCTTC. Protein product: CASSLEGTSKVNEQFF. The chain combines TRBV7-6 with TRBJ2-1; 9 nucleotides agree with TRBD2. Germline V gene lookup returns CDR1 SGHVS and CDR2 FNYEAQ. The CDR3 extends over 16 amino acids. The J segment lost 7 bases and the V segment lost 1 base, leaving 8 bases of the junction unmatched.

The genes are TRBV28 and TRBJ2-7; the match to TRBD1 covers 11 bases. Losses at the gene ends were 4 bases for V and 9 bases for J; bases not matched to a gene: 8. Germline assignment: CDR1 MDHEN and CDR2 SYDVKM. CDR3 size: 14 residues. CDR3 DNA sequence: TGTGCCAGCAGTTCCTCTCGGACAGGGGGCGTGCAGTACGTC. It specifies CASSSSRTGGVQYV.

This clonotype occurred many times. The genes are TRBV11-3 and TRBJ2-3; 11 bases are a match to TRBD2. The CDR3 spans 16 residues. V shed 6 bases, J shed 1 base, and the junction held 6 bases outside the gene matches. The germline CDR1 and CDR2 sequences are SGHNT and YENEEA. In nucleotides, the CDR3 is TGTGCCAGCAGTCCTCCGGGACTAGCGGGCACAGATACGCAGTATTTT. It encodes CASSPPGLAGTDTQYF.

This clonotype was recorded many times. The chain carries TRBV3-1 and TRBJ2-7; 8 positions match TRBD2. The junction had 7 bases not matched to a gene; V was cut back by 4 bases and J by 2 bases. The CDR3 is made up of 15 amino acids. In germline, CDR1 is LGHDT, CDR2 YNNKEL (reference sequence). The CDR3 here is CASSLGLAAPYEQYV. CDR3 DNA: TGTGCCAGCAGCCTCGGACTAGCCGCACCCTACGAGCAGTACGTC.

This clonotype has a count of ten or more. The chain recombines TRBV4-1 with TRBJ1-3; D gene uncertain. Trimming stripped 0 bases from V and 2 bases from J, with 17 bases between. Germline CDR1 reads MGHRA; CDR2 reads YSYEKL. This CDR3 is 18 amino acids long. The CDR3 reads CASSQDPSGYGTGNTIYF. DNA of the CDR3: TGCGCCAGCAGCCAAGATCCATCAGGTTACGGAACTGGAAACACCATATATTTT.

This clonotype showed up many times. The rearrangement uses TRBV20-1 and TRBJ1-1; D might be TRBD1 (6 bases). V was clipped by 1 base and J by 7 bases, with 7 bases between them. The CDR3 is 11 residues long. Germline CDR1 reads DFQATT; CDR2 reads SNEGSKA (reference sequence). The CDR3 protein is CSARGGLEAFF. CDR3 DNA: TGCAGTGCTAGAGGGGGGCTTGAAGCTTTCTTT.

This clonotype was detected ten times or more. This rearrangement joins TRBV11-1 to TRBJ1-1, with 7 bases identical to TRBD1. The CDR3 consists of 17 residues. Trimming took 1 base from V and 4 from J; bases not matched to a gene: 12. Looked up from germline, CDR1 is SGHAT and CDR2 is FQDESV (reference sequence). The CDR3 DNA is TGTGCCAGCAGCTTAGGAACGACAGGGCCCGGGGTCACTGAAGCTTTCTTT. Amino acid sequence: CASSLGTTGPGVTEAFF.

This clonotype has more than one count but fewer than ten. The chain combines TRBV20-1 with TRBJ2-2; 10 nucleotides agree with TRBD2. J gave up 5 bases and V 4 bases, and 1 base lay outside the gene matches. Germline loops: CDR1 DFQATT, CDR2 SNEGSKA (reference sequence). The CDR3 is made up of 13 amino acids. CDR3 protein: CSAIAGGTGELFF. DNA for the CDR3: TGCAGTGCTATAGCGGGAGGAACCGGGGAGCTGTTTTTT.